The clone carrying this T cell receptor (beta chain) was detected only once. At one end, the junction sequence differs from germline, possibly due to a read error. This record comes from a study of blood T cell repertoires in COVID-19. In the study overall: The United States, Italy and Spain provided the acute and convalescent COVID-19 samples. PBMCs, B-cell-depleted T cells, or T cells provided the cDNA or gDNA that made up the material.

Original data processing: Reference gene primer amplification gave nucleated cell count estimates. Measured with immunoSEQ multiplex PCR; TCRdb has only the in-frame clones, and not every one. D and trimming were read from the DNA, whereas the V and J calls and clone size are those reported in that table. The top ten hold 2.9% of the sample, which has approximately 240,000 clones, roughly 81% seen once. This receptor was obtained from a man in his fifties or sixties who had recovered from COVID-19. The specimen was peripheral blood.

This chain's CDR3 is CASRPMDTTGLVENF. The CDR3 coding sequence is TGTGCCAGCAGGCCTATGGACACTACAGGCTTGGTCGAAAACTTC. The J gene is TRBJ2-7, the V gene TRBV28; the D gene is possibly TRBD1 (5 bases). This CDR3 region has 15 residues. The germline V gene has CDR1 MDHEN and CDR2 SYDVKM.